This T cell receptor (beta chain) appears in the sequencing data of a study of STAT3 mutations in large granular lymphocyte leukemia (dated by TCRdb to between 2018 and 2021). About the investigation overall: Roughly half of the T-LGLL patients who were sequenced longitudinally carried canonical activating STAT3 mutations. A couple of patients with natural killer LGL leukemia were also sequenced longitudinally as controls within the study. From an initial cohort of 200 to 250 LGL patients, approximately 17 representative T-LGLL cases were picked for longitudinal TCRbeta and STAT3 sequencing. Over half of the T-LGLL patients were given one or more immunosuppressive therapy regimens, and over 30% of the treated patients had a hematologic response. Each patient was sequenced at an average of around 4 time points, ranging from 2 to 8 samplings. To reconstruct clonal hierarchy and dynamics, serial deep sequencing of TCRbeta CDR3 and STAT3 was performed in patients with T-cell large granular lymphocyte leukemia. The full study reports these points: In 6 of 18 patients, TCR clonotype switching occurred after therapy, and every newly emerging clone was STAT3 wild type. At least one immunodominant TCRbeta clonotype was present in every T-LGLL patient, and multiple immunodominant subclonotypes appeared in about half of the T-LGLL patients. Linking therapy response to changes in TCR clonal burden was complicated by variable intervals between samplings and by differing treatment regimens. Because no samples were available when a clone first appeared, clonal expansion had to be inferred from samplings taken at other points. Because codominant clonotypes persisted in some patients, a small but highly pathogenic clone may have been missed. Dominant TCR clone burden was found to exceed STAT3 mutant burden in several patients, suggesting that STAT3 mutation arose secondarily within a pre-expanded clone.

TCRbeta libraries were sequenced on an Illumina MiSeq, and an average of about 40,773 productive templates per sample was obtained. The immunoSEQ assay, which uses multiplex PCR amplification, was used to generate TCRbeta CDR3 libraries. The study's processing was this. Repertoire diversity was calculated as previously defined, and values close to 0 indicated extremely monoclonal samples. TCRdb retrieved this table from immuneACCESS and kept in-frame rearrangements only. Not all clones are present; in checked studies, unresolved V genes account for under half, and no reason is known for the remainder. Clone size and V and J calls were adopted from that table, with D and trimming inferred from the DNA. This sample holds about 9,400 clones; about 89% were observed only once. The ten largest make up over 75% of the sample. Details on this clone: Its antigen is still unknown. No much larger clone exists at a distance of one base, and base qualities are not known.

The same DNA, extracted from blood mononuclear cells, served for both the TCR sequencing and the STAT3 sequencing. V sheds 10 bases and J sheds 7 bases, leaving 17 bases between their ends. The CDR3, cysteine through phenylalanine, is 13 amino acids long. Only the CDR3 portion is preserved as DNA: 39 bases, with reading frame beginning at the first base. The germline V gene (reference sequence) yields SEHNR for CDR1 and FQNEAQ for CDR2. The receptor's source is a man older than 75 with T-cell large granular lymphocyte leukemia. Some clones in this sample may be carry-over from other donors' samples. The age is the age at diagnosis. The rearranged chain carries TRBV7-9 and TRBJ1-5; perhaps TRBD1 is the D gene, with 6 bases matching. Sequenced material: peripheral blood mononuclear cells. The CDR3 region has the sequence CATTQEGVQPQHF. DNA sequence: TGTGCCACCACTCAGGAGGGGGTCCAGCCCCAGCATTTT. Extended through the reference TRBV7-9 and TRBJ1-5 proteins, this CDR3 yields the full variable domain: DTGVSQNPRHKITKRGQNVTFRCDPISEHNRLYWYRQTLGQGPEFLTYFQNEAQLEKSRLLSDRFSAERPKGSFSTLEIQRTEQGDSAMYLCATTQEGVQPQHFGDGTRLSIL.